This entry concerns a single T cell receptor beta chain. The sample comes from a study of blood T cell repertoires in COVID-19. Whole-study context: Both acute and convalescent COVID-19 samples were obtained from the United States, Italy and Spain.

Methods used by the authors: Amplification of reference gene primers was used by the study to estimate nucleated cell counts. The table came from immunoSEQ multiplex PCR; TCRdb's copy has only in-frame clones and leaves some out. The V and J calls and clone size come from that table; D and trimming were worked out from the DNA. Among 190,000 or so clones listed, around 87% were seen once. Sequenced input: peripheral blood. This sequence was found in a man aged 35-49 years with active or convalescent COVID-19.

The CDR3 region is CASSLGATYEQYF. CDR3 coding DNA: TGTGCCAGCAGTTTAGGGGCCACCTACGAGCAGTACTTC. The chain couples TRBV12-3 or TRBV12-4 to TRBJ2-7; D gene uncertain. Between the trimmed V and J ends, which lost 1 base and 2 bases, there was a span of 6 bases. The CDR3 has 13 residues.